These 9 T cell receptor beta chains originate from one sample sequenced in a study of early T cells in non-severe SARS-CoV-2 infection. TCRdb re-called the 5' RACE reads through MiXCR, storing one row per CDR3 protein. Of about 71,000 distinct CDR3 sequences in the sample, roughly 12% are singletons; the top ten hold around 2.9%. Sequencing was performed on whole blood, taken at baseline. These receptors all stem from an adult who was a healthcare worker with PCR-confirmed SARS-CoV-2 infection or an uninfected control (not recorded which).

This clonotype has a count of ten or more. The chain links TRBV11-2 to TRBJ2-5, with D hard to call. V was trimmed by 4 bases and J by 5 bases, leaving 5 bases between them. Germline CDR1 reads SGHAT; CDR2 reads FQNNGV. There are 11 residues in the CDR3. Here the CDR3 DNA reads TGTGCCAGCAGCTACCCCGAGACCCAGTACTTC. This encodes CASSYPETQYF.

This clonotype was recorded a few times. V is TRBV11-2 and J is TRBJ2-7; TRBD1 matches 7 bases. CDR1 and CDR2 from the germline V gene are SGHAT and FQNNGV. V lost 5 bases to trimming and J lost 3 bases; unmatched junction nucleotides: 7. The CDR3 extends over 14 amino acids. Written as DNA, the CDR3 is TGTGCCAGCAGCAGCCGACAGGGACGCTACGAGCAGTACTTC. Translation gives CASSSRQGRYEQYF.

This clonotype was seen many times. The CDR3 protein is CASRVTANYGYTF. CDR3 in DNA: TGTGCCAGTAGGGTGACAGCGAACTATGGCTACACCTTC. This chain connects TRBV6-2 or TRBV6-3 to TRBJ1-2; tentatively, D is TRBD1 (5 bases). Germline CDR1 is MNHEY and CDR2 is SVGEGT. The CDR3 has 13 residues. V lost 9 bases to trimming and J lost 2 bases, with 13 bases between them.

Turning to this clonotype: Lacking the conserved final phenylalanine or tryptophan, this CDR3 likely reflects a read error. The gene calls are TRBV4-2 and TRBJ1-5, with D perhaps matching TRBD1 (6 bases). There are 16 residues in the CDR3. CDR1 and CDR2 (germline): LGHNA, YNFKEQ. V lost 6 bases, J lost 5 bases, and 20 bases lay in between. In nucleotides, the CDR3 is TGTGCCAGCAGTCGGGGGGACACCGGCGGGGATCAGCCCCAGCATTCT. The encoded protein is CASSRGDTGGDQPQHS.

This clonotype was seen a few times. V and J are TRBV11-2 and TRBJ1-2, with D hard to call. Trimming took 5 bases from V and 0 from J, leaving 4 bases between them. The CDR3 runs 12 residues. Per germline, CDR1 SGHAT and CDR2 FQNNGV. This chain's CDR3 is CASSLSNYGYTF. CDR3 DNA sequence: TGTGCCAGCAGCCTATCTAACTATGGCTACACCTTC.

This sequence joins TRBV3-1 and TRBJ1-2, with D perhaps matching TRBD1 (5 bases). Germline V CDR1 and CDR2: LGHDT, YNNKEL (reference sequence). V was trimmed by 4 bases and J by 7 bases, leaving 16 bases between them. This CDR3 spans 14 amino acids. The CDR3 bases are TGTGCCAGCAGCCGACAGATCCAAGGGGTTGGCTACACCTTC. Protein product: CASSRQIQGVGYTF. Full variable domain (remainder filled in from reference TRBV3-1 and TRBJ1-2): DTAVSQTPKYLVTQMGNDKSIKCEQNLGHDTMYWYKQDSKKFLKIMFSYNNKELIINETVPNRFSPKSPDKAHLNLHINSLELGDSAVYFCASSRQIQGVGYTFGSGTRLTVV.

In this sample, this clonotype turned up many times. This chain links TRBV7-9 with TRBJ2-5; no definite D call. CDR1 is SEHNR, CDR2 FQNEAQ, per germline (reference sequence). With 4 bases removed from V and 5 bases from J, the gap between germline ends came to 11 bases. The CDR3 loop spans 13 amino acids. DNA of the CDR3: TGTGCCAGCAGCTCTACCCTGGGTGAGACCCAGTACTTC. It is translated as CASSSTLGETQYF.

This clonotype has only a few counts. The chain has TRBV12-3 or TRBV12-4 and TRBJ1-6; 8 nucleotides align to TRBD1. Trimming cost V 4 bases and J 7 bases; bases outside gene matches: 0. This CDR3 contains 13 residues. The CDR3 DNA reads TGTGCCAGCAGTTGGACAGGGAATTCACCCCTCCACTTT. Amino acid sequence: CASSWTGNSPLHF.

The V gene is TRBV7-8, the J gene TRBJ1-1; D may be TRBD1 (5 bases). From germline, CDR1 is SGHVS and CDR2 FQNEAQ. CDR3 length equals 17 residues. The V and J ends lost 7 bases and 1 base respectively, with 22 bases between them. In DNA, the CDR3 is TGTGCCAGCACCCCACGGAGGGGTGGGAGTACGAACACTGAAGCTTTCTTT. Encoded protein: CASTPRRGGSTNTEAFF.